Detailed here is one T cell receptor (beta chain). Its specificity is not known. Two oligonucleotides, mixed equimolar, formed the beta constant-region primer covering TRBC1 and TRBC2. Four rounds of PCR amplified the ligated cDNA using nested alpha and beta constant-region primers plus SP2. TCRdb re-called the UMI-ligation and nested PCR reads through MiXCR, storing one row per CDR3 protein. The table includes about 99,000 distinct CDR3 sequences, approximately 15% detected once. The data were taken from a study of naive and memory T cell subsets. The V and J ends lost 5 bases and 7 bases respectively, with 12 bases between them. This CDR3 has 13 residues. The study's findings and limits: Findings for naive and memory subsets could not be checked against ground truth. Especially in CD8 cells, naive repertoires contained a few larger clonotypes, possibly CD45RA-re-expressing memory cells.

What was sequenced was naive CD8+ T cells from blood. V usage is TRBV12-3 or TRBV12-4 and J usage is TRBJ2-1; D unresolved. The TCR sequence derives from a human donor in good health. The CDR3 protein is CASSPSDGNEQFF. CDR3 nucleotide sequence: TGTGCCAGCAGTCCCAGTGACGGGAATGAGCAGTTCTTC.